This is a list of T cell receptor beta chains from one sample in a study of chemoradiotherapy in HPV16-positive cancers. Clones were read by immunoSEQ multiplex PCR, and TCRdb kept only the in-frame ones, dropping some. The sample comprises approximately 800 clones, about a fifth of which are singletons, and roughly an eighth rests with the top ten. Sampling took place from a patient who underwent chemoradiotherapy. The receptor source for this set is a human donor with HPV-associated anogenital cancer. CDR3s include the opening cysteine and the closing phenylalanine or tryptophan. The D gene is left open where the match is weak. Rows may omit the clone size; those that give it use once, few, many or a size class.

NA	TRBV7-2	TRBJ2-1	NA	TGTGCCAGCAGCTTAGCGATTAGCTCCTACAATGAGCAGTTCTTC	CASSLAISSYNEQFF
NA	TRBV27	TRBJ2-1	few	TGTGCCAGCAGCTTAGAAAGGGTCCATGAGCAGTTCTTC	CASSLERVHEQFF
NA	TRBV4-3	TRBJ1-1	large	TGCGCCAGCAGCCAGACCCCTGGATTTACGAACACTGAAGCTTTCTTT	CASSQTPGFTNTEAFF
NA	TRBV4-2	TRBJ2-6	few	TGTGCCAGCAGCCAAGCGGACGTCTCTGGGGCCAACGTCCTGACTTTC	CASSQADVSGANVLTF
TRBD1	TRBV6-5	TRBJ2-7	few	TGTGCCAGCAGACATAAGGGACAGACCTACGAGCAGTACTTC	CASRHKGQTYEQYF
TRBD1	TRBV9	TRBJ2-7	few	TGTGCCAGCAGCGACACCGGGACAGCATACGAGCAGTACTTC	CASSDTGTAYEQYF
NA	TRBV6-5	TRBJ2-1	NA	TGTGCCAGCAGTTTGAAGGCTGAGTCCTACAATGAGCAGTTCTTC	CASSLKAESYNEQFF
NA	TRBV29-1	TRBJ1-2	NA	TGCAGCGTTGGGACAGATTACTATGGCTACACCTTC	CSVGTDYYGYTF
TRBD1	TRBV16	TRBJ2-7	few	TGTGCCAGCAGCCAAGGGACAGGGCTCGAGCAGTACTTC	CASSQGTGLEQYF
TRBD1	TRBV9	TRBJ2-7	few	TGTGCCAGCAGCGTCACAGGGGGCGAGCAGTACTTC	CASSVTGGEQYF
NA	TRBV6-5	TRBJ1-6	NA	TGTGCCAGCAGTTACCCCGGTTCACCCCTCCACTTT	CASSYPGSPLHF
NA	TRBV5-6	TRBJ2-6	NA	TGTGCCAGCAGCTACCACTCCTCTGGGGCCAACGTCCTGACTTTC	CASSYHSSGANVLTF
NA	TRBV9	TRBJ2-1	NA	TGTGCCAGCAGCGTTCTGGAGGGTGAGCAGTTCTTC	CASSVLEGEQFF
TRBD2	TRBV29-1	TRBJ2-1	NA	TGCAGCGTTGAAGGTGGGACTAGCGAGGAGCAGTTCTTC	CSVEGGTSEEQFF
NA	TRBV9	TRBJ1-2	few	TGTGCCAGCAGCGTCCCAGGGGCGCGCGGCTACACCTTC	CASSVPGARGYTF
NA	TRBV7-8	TRBJ1-1	NA	TGTGCCAGCAGCTTAACCAGGTCGGGGAACACTGAAGCTTTCTTT	CASSLTRSGNTEAFF
NA	TRBV5-1	TRBJ2-7	few	TGCGCCAGCAGCTTGGTTGTCAGTCCCTACGAGCAGTACTTC	CASSLVVSPYEQYF
TRBD2	TRBV14	TRBJ2-5	few	TGTGCCAGCAGCCAATGGCTAGCGGGACAAGAGACCCAGTACTTC	CASSQWLAGQETQYF
TRBD1	TRBV27	TRBJ1-2	few	TGTGCCAGCACCCTACGGACAGGCCTGGGGGTGGGCAATGGCTACACCTTC	CASTLRTGLGVGNGYTF
TRBD1	TRBV5-1	TRBJ1-2	few	TGCGCCAGCAGCTCGGGACAGCCTCAGAGAAGCTACACCTTC	CASSSGQPQRSYTF
TRBD1	TRBV9	TRBJ2-7	once	TGTGCCAGCGCGGGACAGGGAGCCTACGAGCAGTACTTC	CASAGQGAYEQYF
NA	TRBV7-6	TRBJ2-7	NA	TGTGCCAGCGCTTCGTTCATGGAGCAGTACTTC	CASASFMEQYF
NA	TRBV9	TRBJ1-1	NA	TGTGCCAGCAGCACTAGACAGTTGAACACTGAAGCTTTCTTT	CASSTRQLNTEAFF
NA	TRBV9	TRBJ2-3	few	TGTGCCAGCAGCGTAGGTGGTGATACGCAGTATTTT	CASSVGGDTQYF
NA	TRBV29-1	TRBJ2-1	NA	TGCAGCGTTGAAGGGGGGTTGGGGGAGCAGTTCTTC	CSVEGGLGEQFF
NA	TRBV11-2	TRBJ1-1	few	TGTGCCAGCCAACACACCGGGGGGAGTCCTGAAGCTTTCTTT	CASQHTGGSPEAFF
NA	TRBV6-6	TRBJ2-7	few	TGTGCCAGCGCGGCCGCCTACGAGCAGTACTTC	CASAAAYEQYF
NA	TRBV25-1	TRBJ2-7	few	TGTGCCAGCAGTGTGCAAGGGCCCTACGAGCAGTACTTC	CASSVQGPYEQYF
NA	TRBV25-1	TRBJ1-1	few	TGTGCCAGCAGTCCCGCGACGCCAACGGAAACTGAAGCTTTCTTT	CASSPATPTETEAFF
TRBD2	TRBV9	TRBJ2-1	NA	TGTGCCAGCAGCGTAGGTTTACGGCTAGCGGGAGAGAACAATGAGCAGTTCTTC	CASSVGLRLAGENNEQFF
TRBD1	TRBV9	TRBJ2-7	NA	TGTGCCAGCAGCCTCGGGACAGGGGGTGGTTTTGTCGAGCAGTACTTC	CASSLGTGGGFVEQYF
NA	TRBV7-2	TRBJ1-1	few	TGTGCCAGCAGCTTCGAGGGGTTCGGCACTGAAGCTTTCTTT	CASSFEGFGTEAFF
NA	TRBV9	TRBJ2-5	NA	TGTGCCAGCAGCAAGGGTCCTCAAGAGACCCAGTACTTC	CASSKGPQETQYF